The present TCR beta chain was sequenced within a study of T cell responses to AZD1222 COVID-19 vaccine. Regarding the study as a whole: The study identified only five to seven AZD1222 recipients as seropositive at baseline.

A note on this clone: Its antigen remains unidentified. This CDR3 is also generated by other DNA sequences in the sample.

V lost 8 bases to trimming and J lost 0 bases, with 10 bases between them. The CDR3 length is 13 residues. CDR1 and CDR2 (germline): MNHEY, SVGAGI. Sequenced by immunoSEQ multiplex PCR; TCRdb stores in-frame clones only, minus some. Of some 140,000 clones listed, 80% to 95% are singletons. The TCR was taken from an adult in good health. This sample comprised peripheral blood, obtained on day 0 of AZD1222 vaccination. The rearrangement joins TRBV6-5 to TRBJ1-1; D is uncertain. The CDR3 sequence: CASRLTVNTEAFF. CDR3 sequence (DNA): TGTGCCAGCCGGTTGACGGTGAACACTGAAGCTTTCTTT.